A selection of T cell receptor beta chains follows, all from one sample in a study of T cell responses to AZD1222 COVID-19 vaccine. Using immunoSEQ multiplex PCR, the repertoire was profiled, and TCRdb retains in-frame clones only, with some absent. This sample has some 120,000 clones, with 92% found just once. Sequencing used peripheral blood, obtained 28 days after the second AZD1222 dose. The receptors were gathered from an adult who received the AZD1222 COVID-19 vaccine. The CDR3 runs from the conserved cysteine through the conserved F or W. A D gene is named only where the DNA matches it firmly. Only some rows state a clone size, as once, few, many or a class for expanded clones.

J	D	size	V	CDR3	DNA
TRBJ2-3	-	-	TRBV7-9	CASSFPAEPTDTQYF	TGTGCCAGCAGCTTCCCAGCGGAGCCCACAGATACGCAGTATTTT
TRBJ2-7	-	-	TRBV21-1	CASITQGFRGGTYEQYF	TGTGCCAGCATCACCCAAGGATTTAGAGGAGGCACCTACGAGCAGTACTTC
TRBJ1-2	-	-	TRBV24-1	CATSNSYGYTF	TGTGCCACAAGCAACAGCTATGGCTACACCTTC
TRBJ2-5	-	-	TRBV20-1	CSASVPLVTETQYF	TGCAGTGCTAGTGTCCCCCTAGTTACTGAGACCCAGTACTTC
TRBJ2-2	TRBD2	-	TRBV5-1	CASSLFSLAGVFTGELFF	TGCGCCAGCAGCTTGTTTTCGCTAGCGGGAGTTTTCACCGGGGAGCTGTTTTTT
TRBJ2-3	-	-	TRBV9	CASRVGFTDTQYF	TGTGCCAGCCGCGTCGGTTTCACAGATACGCAGTATTTT
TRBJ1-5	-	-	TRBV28	CASIKPGNNNQPQHF	TGTGCCAGCATCAAACCCGGGAACAACAATCAGCCCCAGCATTTT
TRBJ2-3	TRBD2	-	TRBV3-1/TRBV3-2	CASSDRTSGREDTQYF	TGTGCCAGCAGTGACCGGACTAGCGGGAGGGAAGATACGCAGTATTTT
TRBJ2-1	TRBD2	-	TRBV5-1	CASSPWTSRTPPTGNNEQFF	TGCGCCAGCAGCCCCTGGACTAGTAGGACTCCACCCACTGGGAACAATGAGCAGTTCTTC
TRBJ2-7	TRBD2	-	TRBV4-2	CASSQEASGSREQYF	TGTGCCAGCAGCCAAGAGGCTAGCGGGAGTAGAGAGCAGTACTTC
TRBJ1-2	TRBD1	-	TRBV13	CASSPRDRGLWDYGYTF	TGTGCCAGCAGCCCCCGGGACAGGGGGCTTTGGGACTATGGCTACACCTTC
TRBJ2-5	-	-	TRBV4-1	CASSHDQGYQETQYF	TGCGCCAGCAGCCACGACCAGGGATACCAAGAGACCCAGTACTTC
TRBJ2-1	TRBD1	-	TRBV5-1	CASSFGTGARIEQFF	TGCGCCAGCAGCTTCGGGACAGGGGCTAGGATAGAGCAGTTCTTC
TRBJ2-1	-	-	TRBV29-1	CSVAFGREGMEQFF	TGCAGCGTTGCTTTCGGGCGAGAGGGGATGGAGCAGTTCTTC
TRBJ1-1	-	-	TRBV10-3	CAISGGQNTEAFF	TGTGCCATCAGTGGGGGCCAGAACACTGAAGCTTTCTTT
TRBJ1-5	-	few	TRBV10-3	CATTPSRTYSNQPQHF	TGTGCCACCACCCCGAGTAGAACCTATAGCAATCAGCCCCAGCATTTT
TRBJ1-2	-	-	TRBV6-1	CASSEAGLQIGQDYGYTF	TGTGCCAGCAGTGAAGCGGGATTACAGATCGGGCAGGACTATGGCTACACCTTC
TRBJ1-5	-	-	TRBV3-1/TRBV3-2	CASSQLTDQPQHF	TGTGCCAGCAGCCAACTCACCGATCAGCCCCAGCATTTT
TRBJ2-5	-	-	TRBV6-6	CASSGRKETQYF	TGTGCCAGCAGCGGACGCAAAGAGACCCAGTACTTC
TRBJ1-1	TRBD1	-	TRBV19	CASTSGQANTEAFF	TGTGCCAGTACCTCGGGACAGGCGAACACTGAAGCTTTCTTT
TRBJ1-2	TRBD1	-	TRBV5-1	CASSLEGQGARGYTF	TGCGCCAGCAGCTTGGAGGGACAGGGGGCGCGAGGCTACACCTTC
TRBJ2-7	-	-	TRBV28	CASSSPSSRQRSSYEQYF	TGTGCCAGCAGTTCCCCATCCTCGCGACAGCGAAGCTCCTACGAGCAGTACTTC
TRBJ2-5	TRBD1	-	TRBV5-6	CASSLVGTGTAQETQYF	TGTGCCAGCAGCTTGGTTGGGACCGGGACAGCACAAGAGACCCAGTACTTC
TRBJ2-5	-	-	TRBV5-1	CASSSQVQETQYF	TGCGCCAGCAGCTCACAGGTTCAGGAGACCCAGTACTTC
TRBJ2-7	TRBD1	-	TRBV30	CAFHHLDRGRGEQYF	TGTGCCTTCCACCACCTAGACAGGGGGCGAGGGGAGCAGTACTTC
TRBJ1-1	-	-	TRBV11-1	CASSLDRANTEAFF	TGTGCCAGCAGCTTAGATCGGGCAAACACTGAAGCTTTCTTT
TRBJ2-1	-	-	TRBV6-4	CASSDERGGSSYNEQFF	TGTGCCAGCAGTGATGAGAGAGGGGGGAGCTCCTACAATGAGCAGTTCTTC
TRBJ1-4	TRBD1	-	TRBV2	CASRSGDSLEKLFF	TGTGCCAGCAGGTCGGGGGACAGCCTTGAAAAACTGTTTTTT
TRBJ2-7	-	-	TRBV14	CASSQGWRVSYEQYF	TGTGCCAGCAGCCAAGGTTGGCGGGTCTCCTACGAGCAGTACTTC
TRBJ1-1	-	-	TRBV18	CASSPGGHLNTEAFF	TGTGCCAGCTCACCAGGGGGACACCTGAACACTGAAGCTTTCTTT
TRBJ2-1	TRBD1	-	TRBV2	CASRKGTGGGGEQFF	TGTGCCAGCAGGAAAGGGACAGGGGGCGGGGGTGAGCAGTTCTTC
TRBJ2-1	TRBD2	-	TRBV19	CASSRAGGFNEQFF	TGTGCCAGTAGTCGGGCGGGGGGGTTCAATGAGCAGTTCTTC
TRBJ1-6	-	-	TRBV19	CASKTEYSPLHF	TGTGCCAGTAAAACCGAGTATTCACCCCTCCACTTT
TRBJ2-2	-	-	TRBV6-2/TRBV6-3	CASSSGRTNTGELFF	TGTGCCAGCAGTTCCGGACGTACTAACACCGGGGAGCTGTTTTTT
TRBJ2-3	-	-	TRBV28	CASSSRSGRNTDTQYF	TGTGCCAGCAGTTCGAGAAGTGGGAGAAATACAGATACGCAGTATTTT
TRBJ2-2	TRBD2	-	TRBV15	CATSKTSFTGELFF	TGTGCCACCAGCAAGACTAGCTTTACCGGGGAGCTGTTTTTT
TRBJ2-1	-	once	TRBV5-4	CASSSTPELEQFF	TGTGCCAGCAGCTCCACCCCCGAGCTCGAGCAGTTCTTC
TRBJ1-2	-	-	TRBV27	CASRGLRAQGLGGYTF	TGTGCCAGCAGGGGGCTCCGCGCCCAAGGACTGGGAGGCTACACCTTC
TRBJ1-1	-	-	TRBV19	CASSIDEGYTEAFF	TGTGCCAGTAGTATAGACGAGGGGTACACTGAAGCTTTCTTT
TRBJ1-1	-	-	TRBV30	CAWSALRAEAFF	TGTGCCTGGAGTGCCCTCAGGGCTGAAGCTTTCTTT
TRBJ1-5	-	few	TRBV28	CASSSTKVGDQPQHF	TGTGCCAGCAGTAGTACGAAGGTTGGAGATCAGCCCCAGCATTTT